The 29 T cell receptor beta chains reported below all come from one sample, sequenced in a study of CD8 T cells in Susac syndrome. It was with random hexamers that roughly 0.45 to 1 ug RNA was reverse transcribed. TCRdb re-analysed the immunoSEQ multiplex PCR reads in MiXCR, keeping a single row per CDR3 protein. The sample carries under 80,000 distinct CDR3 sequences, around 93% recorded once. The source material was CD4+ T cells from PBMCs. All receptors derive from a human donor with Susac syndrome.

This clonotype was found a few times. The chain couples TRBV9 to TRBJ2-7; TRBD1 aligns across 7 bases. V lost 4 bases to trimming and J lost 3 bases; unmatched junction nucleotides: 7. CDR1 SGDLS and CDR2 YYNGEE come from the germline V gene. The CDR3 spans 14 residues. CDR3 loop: CASSPRDRVYEQYF. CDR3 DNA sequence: TGTGCCAGCAGCCCCCGGGACAGAGTCTACGAGCAGTACTTC.

CDR3 residues: CSASRTGGETQYF. CDR3 coding DNA: TGCAGTGCTAGTCGAACCGGGGGGGAGACCCAGTACTTC. The V gene is TRBV20-1, the J gene TRBJ2-5; 7 nucleotides line up with TRBD2. CDR1 DFQATT and CDR2 SNEGSKA come from the germline V gene (reference sequence). This CDR3 region has 13 residues. The V and J ends lost 3 bases and 5 bases, in that order; junction bases with no gene match: 6.

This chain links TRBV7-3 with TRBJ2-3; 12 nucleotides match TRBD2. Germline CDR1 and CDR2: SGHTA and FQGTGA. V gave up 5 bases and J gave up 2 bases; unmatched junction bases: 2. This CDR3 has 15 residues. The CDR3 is CASSRTSGVTDTQYF. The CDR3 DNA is TGTGCCAGCAGCCGGACTAGCGGGGTCACAGATACGCAGTATTTT.

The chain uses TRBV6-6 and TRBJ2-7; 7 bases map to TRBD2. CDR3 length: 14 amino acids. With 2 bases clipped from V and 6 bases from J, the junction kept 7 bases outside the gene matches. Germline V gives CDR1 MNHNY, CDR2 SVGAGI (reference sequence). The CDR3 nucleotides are TGTGCCAGCAGTTACGGGGGGGAGGGAAGCGAGCAGTACTTC. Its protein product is CASSYGGEGSEQYF.

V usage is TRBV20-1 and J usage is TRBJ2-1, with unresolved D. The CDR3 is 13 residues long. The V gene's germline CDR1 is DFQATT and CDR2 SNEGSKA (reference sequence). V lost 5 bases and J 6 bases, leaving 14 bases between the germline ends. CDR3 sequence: CSALPEPTNEQFF. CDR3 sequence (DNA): TGCAGTGCTTTGCCGGAACCCACCAATGAGCAGTTCTTC.

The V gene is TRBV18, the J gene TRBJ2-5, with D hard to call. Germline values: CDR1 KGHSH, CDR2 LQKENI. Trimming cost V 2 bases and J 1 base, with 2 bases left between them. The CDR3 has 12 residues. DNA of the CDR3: TGTGCCAGCTCACCAGGCCAAGAGACCCAGTACTTC. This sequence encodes CASSPGQETQYF.

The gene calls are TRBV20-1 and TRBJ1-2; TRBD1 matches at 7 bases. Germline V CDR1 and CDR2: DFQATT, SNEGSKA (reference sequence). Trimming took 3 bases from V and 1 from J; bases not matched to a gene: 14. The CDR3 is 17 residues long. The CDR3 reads CSASPRAQGSINYGYTF. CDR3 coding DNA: TGCAGTGCTAGCCCCCGCGCACAGGGGTCAATTAACTATGGCTACACCTTC.

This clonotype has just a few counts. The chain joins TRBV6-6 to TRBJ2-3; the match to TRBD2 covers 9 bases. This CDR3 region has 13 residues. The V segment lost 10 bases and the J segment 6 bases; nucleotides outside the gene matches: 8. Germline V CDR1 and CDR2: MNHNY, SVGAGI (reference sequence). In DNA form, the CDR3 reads TGTGCCACGAGGCTAGCGGGAACCGATACGCAGTATTTT. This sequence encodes CATRLAGTDTQYF.

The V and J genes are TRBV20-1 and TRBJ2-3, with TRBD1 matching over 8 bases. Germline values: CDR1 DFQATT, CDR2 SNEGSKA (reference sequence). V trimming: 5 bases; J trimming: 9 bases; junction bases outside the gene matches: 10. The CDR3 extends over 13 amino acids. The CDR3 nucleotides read TGCAGTGCTGGATCGACAGACAGGGGAACGCAGTATTTT. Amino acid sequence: CSAGSTDRGTQYF.

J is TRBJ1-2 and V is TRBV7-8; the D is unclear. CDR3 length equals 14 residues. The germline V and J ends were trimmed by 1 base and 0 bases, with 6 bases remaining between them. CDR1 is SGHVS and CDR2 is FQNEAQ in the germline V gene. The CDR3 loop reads CASSLGRTNYGYTF. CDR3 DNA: TGTGCCAGCAGCTTAGGCAGAACTAACTATGGCTACACCTTC.

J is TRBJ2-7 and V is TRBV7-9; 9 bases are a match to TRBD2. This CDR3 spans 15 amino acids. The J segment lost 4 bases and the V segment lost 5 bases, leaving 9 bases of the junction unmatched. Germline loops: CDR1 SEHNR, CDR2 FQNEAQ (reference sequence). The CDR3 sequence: CASSPRTSERYEQYF. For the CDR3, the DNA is TGTGCCAGCAGCCCCAGGACTAGCGAGAGGTACGAGCAGTACTTC.

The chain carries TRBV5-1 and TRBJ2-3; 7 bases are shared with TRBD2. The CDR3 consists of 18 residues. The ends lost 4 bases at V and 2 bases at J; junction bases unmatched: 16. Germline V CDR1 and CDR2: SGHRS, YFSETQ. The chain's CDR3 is CASSLPPPSGSSTDTQYF. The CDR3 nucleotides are TGCGCCAGCAGCCTCCCCCCTCCTAGCGGATCCTCCACAGATACGCAGTATTTT.

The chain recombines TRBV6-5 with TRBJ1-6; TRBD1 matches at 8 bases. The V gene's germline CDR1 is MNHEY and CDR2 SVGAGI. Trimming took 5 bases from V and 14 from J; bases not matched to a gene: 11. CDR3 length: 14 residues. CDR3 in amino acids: CASSTRTGRTALHF. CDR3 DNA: TGTGCCAGCAGTACGAGGACAGGGCGTACGGCCCTCCACTTT.

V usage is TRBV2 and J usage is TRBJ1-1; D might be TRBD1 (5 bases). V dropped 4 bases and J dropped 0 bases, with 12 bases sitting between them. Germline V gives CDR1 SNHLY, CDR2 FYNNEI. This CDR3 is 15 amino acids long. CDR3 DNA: TGTGCCAGCAGTGTAAAACAGGCCATGAACACTGAAGCTTTCTTT. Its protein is CASSVKQAMNTEAFF.

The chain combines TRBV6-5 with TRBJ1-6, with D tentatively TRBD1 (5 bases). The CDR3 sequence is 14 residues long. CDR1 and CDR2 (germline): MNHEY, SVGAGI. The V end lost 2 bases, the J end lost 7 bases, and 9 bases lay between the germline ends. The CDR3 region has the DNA TGTGCCAGCAGTTACCAGGGCTACAATTCACCCCTCCACTTT. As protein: CASSYQGYNSPLHF.

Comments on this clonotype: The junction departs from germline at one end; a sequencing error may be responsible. The CDR3 here is CTSSPRATSGREQFF. CDR3 sequence (DNA): TGTACCAGCAGCCCAAGGGCGACTAGCGGACGTGAGCAGTTCTTC. The chain couples TRBV28 to TRBJ2-1; 9 bases are a match to TRBD2. The CDR3 has 15 residues. Germline V gene data show CDR1 as MDHEN and CDR2 as SYDVKM.

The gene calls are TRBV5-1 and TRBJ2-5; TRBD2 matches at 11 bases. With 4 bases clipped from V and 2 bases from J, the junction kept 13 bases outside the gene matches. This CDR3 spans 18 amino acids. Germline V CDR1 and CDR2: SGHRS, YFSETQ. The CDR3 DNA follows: TGCGCCAGCAGCCACTCCCCTTTAGCGGGAGGGCCTCAAGAGACCCAGTACTTC. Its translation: CASSHSPLAGGPQETQYF.

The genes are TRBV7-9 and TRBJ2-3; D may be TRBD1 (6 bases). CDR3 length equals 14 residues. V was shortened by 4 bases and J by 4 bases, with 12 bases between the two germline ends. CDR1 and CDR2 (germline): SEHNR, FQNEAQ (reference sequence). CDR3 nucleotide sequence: TGTGCCAGCAGCTGGGGGACACTCGCAGATACGCAGTATTTT. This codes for CASSWGTLADTQYF.

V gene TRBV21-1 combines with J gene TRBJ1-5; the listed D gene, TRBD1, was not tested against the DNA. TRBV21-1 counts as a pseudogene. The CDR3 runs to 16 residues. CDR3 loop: CASSKNREISNQPQHF. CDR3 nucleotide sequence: TGTGCCAGCAGCAAGAACAGGGAAATTAGCAATCAGCCCCAGCATTTT.

The CDR3, as DNA: TGCAGCGTTGAACTAGACTACGAGCAGTACTTC. Its protein product is CSVELDYEQYF. The chain employs TRBV29-1 and TRBJ2-7; no definite D call. Germline lookup yields CDR1 SQVTM and CDR2 ANQGSEA. The CDR3 totals 11 residues. The germline V and J ends were trimmed by 2 bases and 3 bases, with 5 bases remaining between them.

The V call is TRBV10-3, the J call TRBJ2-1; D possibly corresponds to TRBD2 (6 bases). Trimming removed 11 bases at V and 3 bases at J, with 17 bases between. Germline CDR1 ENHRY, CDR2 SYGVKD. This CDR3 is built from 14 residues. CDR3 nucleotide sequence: TGTGCCGCCAAACCTCGCGGGAACTACAATGAGCAGTTCTTC. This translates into CAAKPRGNYNEQFF.

The chain's CDR3 is CSASPRVDNQPQHF. In DNA, the CDR3 is TGCAGTGCTAGCCCCAGGGTAGACAATCAGCCCCAGCATTTT. This rearrangement joins TRBV20-1 to TRBJ1-5; a weak D match, TRBD1 (5 bases). The CDR3 extends over 14 amino acids. V lost 3 bases to trimming and J lost 3 bases, with 12 bases between them. Germline CDR1 and CDR2: DFQATT and SNEGSKA (reference sequence).

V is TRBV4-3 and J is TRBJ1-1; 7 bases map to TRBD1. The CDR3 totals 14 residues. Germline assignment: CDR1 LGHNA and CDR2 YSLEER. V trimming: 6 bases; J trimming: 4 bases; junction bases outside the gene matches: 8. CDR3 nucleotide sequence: TGCGCCAGCAGGACTGACAGGGTGTCCACTGAAGCTTTCTTT. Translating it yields CASRTDRVSTEAFF.

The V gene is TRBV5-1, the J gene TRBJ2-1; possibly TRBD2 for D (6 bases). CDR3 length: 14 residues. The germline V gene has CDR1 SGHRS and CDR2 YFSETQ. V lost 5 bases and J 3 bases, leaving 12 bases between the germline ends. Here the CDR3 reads CASSRGESYNEQFF. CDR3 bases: TGCGCCAGCAGTCGCGGGGAAAGCTACAATGAGCAGTTCTTC. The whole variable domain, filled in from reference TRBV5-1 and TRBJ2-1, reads KAGVTQTPRYLIKTRGQQVTLSCSPISGHRSVSWYQQTPGQGLQFLFEYFSETQRNKGNFPGRFSGRQFSNSRSEMNVSTLELGDSALYLCASSRGESYNEQFFGPGTRLTVL.

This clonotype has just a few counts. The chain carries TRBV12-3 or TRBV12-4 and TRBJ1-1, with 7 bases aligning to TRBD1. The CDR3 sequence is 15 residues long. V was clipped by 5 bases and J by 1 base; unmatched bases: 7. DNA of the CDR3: TGTGCCAGCAGTCCCCGACAGGGCGGGAACACTGAAGCTTTCTTT. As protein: CASSPRQGGNTEAFF.

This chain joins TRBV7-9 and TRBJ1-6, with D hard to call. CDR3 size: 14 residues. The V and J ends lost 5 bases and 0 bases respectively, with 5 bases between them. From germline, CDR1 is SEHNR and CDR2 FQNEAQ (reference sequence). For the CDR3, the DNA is TGTGCCAGCAGCAGGAGCTCCTATAATTCACCCCTCCACTTT. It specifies CASSRSSYNSPLHF.

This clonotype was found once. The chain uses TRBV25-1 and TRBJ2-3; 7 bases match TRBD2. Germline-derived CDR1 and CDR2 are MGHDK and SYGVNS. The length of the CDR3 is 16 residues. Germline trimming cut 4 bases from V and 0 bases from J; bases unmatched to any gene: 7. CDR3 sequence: CASSVVPGGSTDTQYF. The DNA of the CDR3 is TGTGCCAGCAGTGTAGTCCCGGGGGGAAGCACAGATACGCAGTATTTT. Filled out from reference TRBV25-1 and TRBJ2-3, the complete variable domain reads EADIYQTPRYLVIGTGKKITLECSQTMGHDKMYWYQQDPGMELHLIHYSYGVNSTEKGDLSSESTVSRIRTEHFPLTLESARPSHTSQYLCASSVVPGGSTDTQYFGPGTRLTVL.

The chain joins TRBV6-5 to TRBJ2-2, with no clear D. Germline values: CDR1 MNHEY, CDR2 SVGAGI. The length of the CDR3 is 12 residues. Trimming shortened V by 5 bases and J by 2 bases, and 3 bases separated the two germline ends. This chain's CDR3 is CASSKNTGELFF. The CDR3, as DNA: TGTGCCAGCAGTAAAAACACCGGGGAGCTGTTTTTT.

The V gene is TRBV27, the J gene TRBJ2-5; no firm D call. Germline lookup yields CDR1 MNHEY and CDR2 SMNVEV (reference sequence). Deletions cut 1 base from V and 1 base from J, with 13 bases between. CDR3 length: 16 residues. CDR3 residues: CASSLFSVGPQETQYF. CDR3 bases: TGTGCCAGCAGTTTATTTTCCGTGGGTCCCCAAGAGACCCAGTACTTC.